This T cell receptor (beta chain) is from a study of blood T cells in healthy people across ages. Overall study findings and caveats: Higher diversity and more naive CD4+ cells were features of long-lived donors, compared to aged donors.

Per the germline V gene, CDR1 is MGHRA and CDR2 is YSYEKL. The CDR3 consists of 18 residues. V was pared by 0 bases and J by 1 base, with 11 bases of the junction left unmatched. With respect to this clonotype: Its target is not known.

Using a J-beta primer mix together with a sample-barcoded 5' primer, a second PCR was run for roughly 7 to 11 cycles. TCRdb itself ran the 5' RACE reads through MiXCR, one entry per CDR3 protein. Of hundreds of thousands of distinct CDR3 sequences detected, approximately 44% appear once; the ten largest clones hold about a fifth. Sequenced input: blood. This receptor was taken from a man aged 60 to 75 in good health. The rearrangement links TRBV4-1 to TRBJ2-5, with 7 nucleotides matching TRBD1. DNA for the CDR3: TGCGCCAGCAGCCAAGACCGGGGACCGGGACAGTCCCAAGAGACCCAGTACTTC. This sequence encodes CASSQDRGPGQSQETQYF.